This T cell receptor beta chain was sequenced in a study of blood T cell repertoires in COVID-19 (dated by TCRdb to about 2020). For the study in its entirety: The collaborator samples originated in the United States, Italy and Spain and spanned the acute and convalescent phases of COVID-19. The material from the prospective study consisted of cDNA or gDNA derived from T cells, B-cell-depleted T cells, or PBMCs. Subjects who had been exposed to COVID-19, were actively infected with it, or had recovered from it provided the deeply sampled blood TCRbeta repertoires that made up the dataset. A freely available public database, intended as a resource for researchers studying the immune response to SARS-CoV-2, is where the repertoires were released. Samples came from the ongoing ImmuneRACE study (first 160 participants) plus 1,254 subjects from 6 global collaborators. A de-identified subject ID, COVID-19 status, age in years and sex were almost always included in the sample metadata. Where HLA class I and class II types were available, the types were taken from metadata supplied by the sample provider, not from assay-based typing. Results and caveats for the whole study, not just this receptor: How much clinical and demographic metadata was included differed by source and by participant, and the metadata was provided uncurated.

A word on this clone: This clone's antigen is unknown. One base away there is no much larger clone; base qualities are not given.

Each collaborating institution followed its own protocols to collect whole blood in K2EDTA tubes. Collaborator samples were shipped for TCRbeta analysis as frozen whole blood, isolated PBMCs, or DNA extracted from either sample type. A distance of 9 bases separates the germline ends of V and J, which lose 4 bases and 0 bases respectively. Measured from the cysteine to the phenylalanine, the CDR3 is 14 residues long. Just the 42-base CDR3 DNA is kept, in frame starting at base 1. CDR1 and CDR2 are read off the germline V gene as SNHLY and FYNNEI. TCRbeta CDR3 regions were amplified from genomic DNA using the immunoSEQ Assay, a bias-controlled multiplex PCR. The published analysis was carried out like this. The number of nucleated cells in each sample was estimated by amplification of reference gene primers within the assay. To quantify the absolute abundance of each unique TCRbeta CDR3 rearrangement, sequence reads were collapsed and filtered. Productive Simpson clonality was computed per sample as the square root of Simpson's diversity index over productive rearrangements. Entries here come from immuneACCESS through TCRdb and include only in-frame sequences with V and J called. Some clones fail to appear in such tables; in the studies checked, an unresolved V gene covers under half of the shortfall, and the cause of the remainder is unknown. The DNA gave D and trimming, while V, J and clone size come from that table. The sample table holds tens of thousands of clones, of which around 80% were seen once. In total, the top ten clones hold 8.8% of the sample.

This receptor chain uses TRBV2 and TRBJ1-1; the D gene lacks a confident call. This receptor was taken from a man in his 60s with acute or convalescent COVID-19. Sequencing was done on a sample of peripheral blood. The CDR3 loop reads CASSANSMNTEAFF. The nucleotides read TGTGCCAGCAGTGCGAACAGCATGAACACTGAAGCTTTCTTT.